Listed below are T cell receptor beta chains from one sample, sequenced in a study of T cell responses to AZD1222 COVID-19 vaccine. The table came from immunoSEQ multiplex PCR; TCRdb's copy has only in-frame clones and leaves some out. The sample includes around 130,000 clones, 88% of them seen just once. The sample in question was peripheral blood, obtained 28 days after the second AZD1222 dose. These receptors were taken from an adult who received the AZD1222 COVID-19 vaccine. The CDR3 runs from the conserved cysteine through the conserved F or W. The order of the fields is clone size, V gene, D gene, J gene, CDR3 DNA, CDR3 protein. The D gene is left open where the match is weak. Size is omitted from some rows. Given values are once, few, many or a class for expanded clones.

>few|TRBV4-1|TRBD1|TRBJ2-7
TGCGCCAGCAGCCAGGTGGGGAAAGGACAGGGGGTTCGCGAGCAGTACTTC
CASSQVGKGQGVREQYF
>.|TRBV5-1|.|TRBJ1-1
TGCGCCAGCAGCCGGGCGGACTCCCTCTCGAGGTTCTTT
CASSRADSLSRFF
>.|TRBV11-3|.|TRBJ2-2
TGTGCCAGCAGCAGGAACACCGGGGAGCTGTTTTTT
CASSRNTGELFF
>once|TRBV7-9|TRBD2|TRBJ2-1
TGTGCCAGCAGCCGGACTAGCGGGGGCCCTAGCTCCTACAATGAGCAGTTCTTC
CASSRTSGGPSSYNEQFF
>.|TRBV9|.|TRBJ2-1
TGTGCCAGCAGCGTAGGGTACAATGAGCAGTTCTTC
CASSVGYNEQFF
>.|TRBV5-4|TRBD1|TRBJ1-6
TGTGCCAGCAGCTTGAAGACCGGGACAGATAATTCACCCCTCCACTTT
CASSLKTGTDNSPLHF
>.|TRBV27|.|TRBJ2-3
TGTGCCAGCAGTAGGGGGTTAGCAGATACGCAGTATTTT
CASSRGLADTQYF
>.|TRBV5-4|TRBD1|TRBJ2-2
TGTGCCAGCAGCGTAAACAGGGGGAGCCCCGGGGAGCTGTTTTTT
CASSVNRGSPGELFF
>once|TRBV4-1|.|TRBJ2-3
TGCGCCAGCAGCCAAGGACAGACTAGCACAGATACGCAGTATTTT
CASSQGQTSTDTQYF
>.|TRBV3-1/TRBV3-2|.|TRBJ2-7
TGTGCCAGCAGCCAAGCTGAGGGAGACGAGCAGTACTTC
CASSQAEGDEQYF
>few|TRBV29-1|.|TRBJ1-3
TGCAGCGTGGATACAGGAGGCACTGGAAACACCATATATTTT
CSVDTGGTGNTIYF
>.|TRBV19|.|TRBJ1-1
TGTGCCAGTAGGAAACTAGGCACTACGAACACTGAAGCTTTCTTT
CASRKLGTTNTEAFF
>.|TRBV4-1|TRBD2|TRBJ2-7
TGCGCCAGCAGCCGTTTCCTAGCGGGAACCTACGAGCAGTACTTC
CASSRFLAGTYEQYF
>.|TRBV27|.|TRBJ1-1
TGTGCCAGCACTTTCCGGCAGGGCACTGAAGCTTTCTTT
CASTFRQGTEAFF
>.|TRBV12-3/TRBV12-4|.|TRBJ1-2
TGTGCCAGCAGACCACCCGGAGGGGGAGGCTACACCTTC
CASRPPGGGGYTF
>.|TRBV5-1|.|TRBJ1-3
TGCGCCAGCAGCTTGGATTCAATGGAAAACACCATATATTTT
CASSLDSMENTIYF
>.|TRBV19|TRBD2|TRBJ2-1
TGTGCCAGTACTAAGCGGGGGGGCGGCAATGAGCAGTTCTTC
CASTKRGGGNEQFF
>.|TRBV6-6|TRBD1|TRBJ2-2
TGTGCCAGCAGACCCATGACAGGGGATGACACCGGGGAGCTGTTTTTT
CASRPMTGDDTGELFF
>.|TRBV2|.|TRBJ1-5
TGTGCCAGCAGTAACCGACTGGGGGGAAATAGCAATCAGCCCCAGCATTTT
CASSNRLGGNSNQPQHF
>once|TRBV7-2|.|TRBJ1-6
TGTGCCAGCAGCTTAACTAATTCACCCCTCCACTTT
CASSLTNSPLHF
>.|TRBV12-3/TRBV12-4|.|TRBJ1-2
TGTGCCAGCAGTTCTGAGGGCGCCTATGGCTACACCTTC
CASSSEGAYGYTF
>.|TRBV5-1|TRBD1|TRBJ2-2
TGCGCCAGCAGCTGGGGGACAGCGAACACCGGGGAGCTGTTTTTT
CASSWGTANTGELFF
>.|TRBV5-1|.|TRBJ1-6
TGCGCCAGCAGCACCTCGGTTGGAGCTCCAAATTCACCCCTCCACTTT
CASSTSVGAPNSPLHF
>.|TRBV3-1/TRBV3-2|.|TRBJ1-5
TGTGCCAGCAGCCCGGGCGGGCAGCCCCAGCATTTT
CASSPGGQPQHF
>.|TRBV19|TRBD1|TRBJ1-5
TGTGCCAGTAGTAGCCGGGACAGGGCATTCGACAATCAGCCCCAGCATTTT
CASSSRDRAFDNQPQHF
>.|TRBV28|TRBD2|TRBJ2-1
TGTGCCAGCAGTCGACTAGCAAAGCGGAATGAGCAGTTCTTC
CASSRLAKRNEQFF
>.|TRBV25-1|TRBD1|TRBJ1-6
TGTGCCAGCAGTGAACCAGGGACAGGGAATAATTCACCCCTCCACTTT
CASSEPGTGNNSPLHF
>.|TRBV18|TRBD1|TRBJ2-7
TGTGCCAGCTCAGGGACAGGGCTTGGCGACGAGCAGTACTTC
CASSGTGLGDEQYF
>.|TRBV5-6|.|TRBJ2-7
TGTGCCAGCAGCCCCGATACGGATACGGAGCAGTACTTC
CASSPDTDTEQYF
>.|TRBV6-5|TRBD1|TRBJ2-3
TGTGCCAGCAGATGGACAGGGTCGGCCACAGATACGCAGTATTTT
CASRWTGSATDTQYF
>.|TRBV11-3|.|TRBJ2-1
TGTGCCAGCAACACCGGGACGGCAACACACAATGAGCAGTTCTTC
CASNTGTATHNEQFF
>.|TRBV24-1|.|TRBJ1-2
TGTGCCACCAGTGATTTAAACCTATCCTATGGCTACACCTTC
CATSDLNLSYGYTF
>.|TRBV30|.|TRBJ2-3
TGTGCCTGGACTGGAAGCACAGATACGCAGTATTTT
CAWTGSTDTQYF
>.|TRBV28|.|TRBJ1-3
TGTGCCAGCAGTCCGTCGATGATCTCTGGAAACACCATATATTTT
CASSPSMISGNTIYF
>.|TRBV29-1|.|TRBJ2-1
TGCAGCGTAGACTCGAGCTCCTACAATGAGCAGTTCTTC
CSVDSSSYNEQFF
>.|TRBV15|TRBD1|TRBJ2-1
TGTGCCACCAGCAGACCTTCCTCCAGGGGGAATGAGCAGTTCTTC
CATSRPSSRGNEQFF
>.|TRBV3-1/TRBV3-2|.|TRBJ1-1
TGTGCCAGCAGTCAGGACAGTGGGGCTTTCTTT
CASSQDSGAFF
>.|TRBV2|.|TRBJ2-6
TGTGCCAGCACTTTTAACTCTGGGGCCAACGTCCTGACTTTC
CASTFNSGANVLTF
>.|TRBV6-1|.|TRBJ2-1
TGTGCCAGCAGTGAACTAAGGAGTCCCTCCTACAATGAGCAGTTCTTC
CASSELRSPSYNEQFF
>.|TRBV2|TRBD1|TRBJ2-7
TGTGCCAGCACGGGACAGTACTACGAGCAGTACTTC
CASTGQYYEQYF
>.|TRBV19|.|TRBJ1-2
TGTGCCAGCCAGATCGGGGCCCTTCAACCCTATGGCTACACCTTC
CASQIGALQPYGYTF
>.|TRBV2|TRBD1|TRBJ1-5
TGTGCCAGCAGGGAAGACAGGGATCGCAATCAGCCCCAGCATTTT
CASREDRDRNQPQHF
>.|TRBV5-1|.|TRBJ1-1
TGCGCCACCTCAAGGGGGGACGGCACTGAAGCTTTCTTT
CATSRGDGTEAFF
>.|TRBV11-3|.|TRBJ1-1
TGTGCCAGCAGCTTAGGTTTGTCCTTAAACACTGAAGCTTTCTTT
CASSLGLSLNTEAFF
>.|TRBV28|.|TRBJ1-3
TGTGCCAGCAGTTTAGCAGGGGAACGAAACACCATATATTTT
CASSLAGERNTIYF
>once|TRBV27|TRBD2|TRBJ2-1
TGTGCCAGCAGCAGACTAGCGTCTCGCTCCTACAATGAGCAGTTCTTC
CASSRLASRSYNEQFF
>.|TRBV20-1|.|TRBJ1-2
TGCAGTGCTAGTTGGGACGGCTACACCTTC
CSASWDGYTF
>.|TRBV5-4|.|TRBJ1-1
TGTGCCAGCACCTCAGGACTGAACACTGAAGCTTTCTTT
CASTSGLNTEAFF